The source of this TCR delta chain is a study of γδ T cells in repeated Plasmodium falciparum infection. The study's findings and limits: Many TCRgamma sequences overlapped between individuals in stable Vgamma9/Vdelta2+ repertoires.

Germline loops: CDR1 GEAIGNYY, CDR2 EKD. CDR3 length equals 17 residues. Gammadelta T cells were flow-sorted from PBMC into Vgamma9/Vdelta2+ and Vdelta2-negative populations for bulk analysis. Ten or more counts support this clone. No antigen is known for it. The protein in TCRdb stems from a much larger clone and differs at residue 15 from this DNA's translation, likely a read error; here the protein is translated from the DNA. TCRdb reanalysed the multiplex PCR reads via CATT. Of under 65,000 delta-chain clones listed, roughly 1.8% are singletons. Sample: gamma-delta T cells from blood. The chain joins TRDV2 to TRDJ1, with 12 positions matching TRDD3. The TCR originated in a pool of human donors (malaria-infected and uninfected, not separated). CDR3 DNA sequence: TGTGCCTGTGACACCGGATCAGTCTGGGGGATACGCGATAAACCCATCTTT. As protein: CACDTGSVWGIRDKPIF.